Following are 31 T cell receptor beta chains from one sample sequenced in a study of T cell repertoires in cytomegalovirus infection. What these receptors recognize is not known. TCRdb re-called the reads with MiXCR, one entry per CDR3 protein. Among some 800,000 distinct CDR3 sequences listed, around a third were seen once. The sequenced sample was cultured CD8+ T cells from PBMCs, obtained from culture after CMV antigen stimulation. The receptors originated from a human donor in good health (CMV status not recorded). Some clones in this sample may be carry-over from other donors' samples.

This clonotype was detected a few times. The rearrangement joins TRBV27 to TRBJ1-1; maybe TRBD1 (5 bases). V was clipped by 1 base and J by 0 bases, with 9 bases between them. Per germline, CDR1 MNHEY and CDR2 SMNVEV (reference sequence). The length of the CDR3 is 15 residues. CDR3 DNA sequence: TGTGCCAGCAGTTTATTGGGACCTTTGAACACTGAAGCTTTCTTT. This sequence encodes CASSLLGPLNTEAFF.

CDR3 coding DNA: TGTGCCAGCAGTACAGACCCCCCCGTAGCGGGGGACGCCTACAATGAGCAGTTCTTC. Amino acids: CASSTDPPVAGDAYNEQFF. V and J are TRBV7-6 and TRBJ2-1; 9 positions match TRBD2. The trim removed 6 bases at V and 2 bases at J, leaving 17 bases unmatched. Germline assignment: CDR1 SGHVS and CDR2 FNYEAQ. The CDR3 runs 19 residues.

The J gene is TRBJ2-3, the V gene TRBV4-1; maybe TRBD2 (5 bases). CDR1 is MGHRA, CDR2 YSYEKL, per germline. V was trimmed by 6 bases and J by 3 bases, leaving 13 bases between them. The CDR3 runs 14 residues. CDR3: CASRTEVATDTQYF. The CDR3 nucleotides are TGCGCCAGCAGAACAGAGGTAGCGACAGATACGCAGTATTTT.

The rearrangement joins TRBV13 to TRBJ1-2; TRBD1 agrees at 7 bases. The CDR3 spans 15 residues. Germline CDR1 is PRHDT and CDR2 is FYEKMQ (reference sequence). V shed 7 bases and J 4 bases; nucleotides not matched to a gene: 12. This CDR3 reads CASNPPTGDPYGYTF. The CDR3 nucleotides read TGTGCCAGCAACCCTCCTACAGGGGATCCCTATGGCTACACCTTC.

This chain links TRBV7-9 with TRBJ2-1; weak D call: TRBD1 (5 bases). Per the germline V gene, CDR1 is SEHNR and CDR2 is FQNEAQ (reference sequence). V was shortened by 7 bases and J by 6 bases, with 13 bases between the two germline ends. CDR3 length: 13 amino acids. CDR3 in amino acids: CASTPWGRNEQFF. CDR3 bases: TGTGCCAGCACCCCGTGGGGCCGCAATGAGCAGTTCTTC.

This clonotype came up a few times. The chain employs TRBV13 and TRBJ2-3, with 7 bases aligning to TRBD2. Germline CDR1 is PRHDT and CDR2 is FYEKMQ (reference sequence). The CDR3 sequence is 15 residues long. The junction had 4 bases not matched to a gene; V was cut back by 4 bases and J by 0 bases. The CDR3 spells CASSSRTSSTDTQYF. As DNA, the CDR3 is TGTGCCAGCAGCTCCCGGACTAGTAGCACAGATACGCAGTATTTT.

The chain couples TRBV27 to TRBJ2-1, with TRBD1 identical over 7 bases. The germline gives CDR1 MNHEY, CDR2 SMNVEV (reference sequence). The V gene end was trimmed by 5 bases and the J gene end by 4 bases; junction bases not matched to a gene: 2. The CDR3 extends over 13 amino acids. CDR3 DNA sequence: TGTGCCAGCAGTAAGGGACAGTACAATGAGCAGTTCTTC. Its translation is CASSKGQYNEQFF.

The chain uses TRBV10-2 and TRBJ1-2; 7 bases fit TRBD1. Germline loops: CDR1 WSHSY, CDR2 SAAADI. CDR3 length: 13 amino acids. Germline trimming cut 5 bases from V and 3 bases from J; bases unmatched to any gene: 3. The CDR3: CASSKTGDYGYTF. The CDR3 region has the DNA TGCGCCAGCAGTAAAACAGGGGACTATGGCTACACCTTC.

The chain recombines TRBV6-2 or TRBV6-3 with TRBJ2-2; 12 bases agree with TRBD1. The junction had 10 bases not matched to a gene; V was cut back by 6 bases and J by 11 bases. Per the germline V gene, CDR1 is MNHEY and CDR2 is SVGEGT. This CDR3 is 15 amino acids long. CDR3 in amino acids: CASRTWDRGRGELFF. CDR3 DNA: TGTGCCAGCAGAACCTGGGACAGGGGGCGAGGAGAGCTGTTTTTT.

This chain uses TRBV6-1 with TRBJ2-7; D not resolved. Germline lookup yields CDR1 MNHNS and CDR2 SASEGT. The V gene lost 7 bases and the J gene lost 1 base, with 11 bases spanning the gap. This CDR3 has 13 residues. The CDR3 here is CASNPTRSYEQYF. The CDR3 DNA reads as TGTGCCAGCAATCCGACAAGATCCTACGAGCAGTACTTC.

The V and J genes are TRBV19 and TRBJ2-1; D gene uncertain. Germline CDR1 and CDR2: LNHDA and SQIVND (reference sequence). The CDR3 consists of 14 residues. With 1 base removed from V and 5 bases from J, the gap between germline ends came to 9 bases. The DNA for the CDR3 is TGTGCCAGTAGTATAGGCCCGGTGGACAATGAGCAGTTCTTC. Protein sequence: CASSIGPVDNEQFF.

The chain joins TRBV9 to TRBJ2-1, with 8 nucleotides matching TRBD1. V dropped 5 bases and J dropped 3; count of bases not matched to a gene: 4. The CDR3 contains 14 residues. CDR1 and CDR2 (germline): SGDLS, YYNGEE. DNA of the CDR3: TGTGCCAGCAGTGGGACAGGAGTCTACAATGAGCAGTTCTTC. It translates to CASSGTGVYNEQFF.

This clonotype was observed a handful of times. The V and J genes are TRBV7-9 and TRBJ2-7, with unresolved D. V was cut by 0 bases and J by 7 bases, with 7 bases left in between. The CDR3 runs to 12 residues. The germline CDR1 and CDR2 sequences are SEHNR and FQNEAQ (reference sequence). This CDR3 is CASSLAVTEQYF. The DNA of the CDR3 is TGTGCCAGCAGCTTAGCGGTCACTGAGCAGTACTTC.

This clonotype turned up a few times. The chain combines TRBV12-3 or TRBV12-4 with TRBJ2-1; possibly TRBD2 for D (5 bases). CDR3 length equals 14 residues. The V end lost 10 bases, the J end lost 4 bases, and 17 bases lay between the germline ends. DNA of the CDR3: TGTGCCATTCTGAGGGCATCTCAGTACAATGAGCAGTTCTTC. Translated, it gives CAILRASQYNEQFF.

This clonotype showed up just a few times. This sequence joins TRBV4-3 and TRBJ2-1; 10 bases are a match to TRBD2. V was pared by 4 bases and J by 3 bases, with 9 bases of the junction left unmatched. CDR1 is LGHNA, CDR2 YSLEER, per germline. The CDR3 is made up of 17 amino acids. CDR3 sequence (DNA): TGCGCCAGCAGCCCAAAAATAGCGGGGGGTCTCTACAATGAGCAGTTCTTC. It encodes CASSPKIAGGLYNEQFF.

The DNA of the CDR3 is TGTGCCAGTAAGATTTGGGAATATAGCAATCAGCCCCAGCATTTT. Amino acids: CASKIWEYSNQPQHF. The rearrangement uses TRBV19 and TRBJ1-5; D unclear. The CDR3 length is 15 residues. V gave up 7 bases and J gave up 0 bases, with 13 bases separating them. In germline, CDR1 is LNHDA, CDR2 SQIVND (reference sequence). The full variable domain, its missing parts supplied by reference TRBV19 and TRBJ1-5, is DGGITQSPKYLFRKEGQNVTLSCEQNLNHDAMYWYRQDPGQGLRLIYYSQIVNDFQKGDIAEGYSVSREKKESFPLTVTSAQKNPTAFYLCASKIWEYSNQPQHFGDGTRLSIL.

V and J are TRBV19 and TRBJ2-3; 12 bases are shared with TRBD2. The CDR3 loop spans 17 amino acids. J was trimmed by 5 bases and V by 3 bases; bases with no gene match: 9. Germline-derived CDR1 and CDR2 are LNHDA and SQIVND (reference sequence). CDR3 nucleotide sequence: TGTGCCAGTAGTATGGCCCTAGCGGGGGGGAGAGAAGATACGCAGTATTTT. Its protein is CASSMALAGGREDTQYF.

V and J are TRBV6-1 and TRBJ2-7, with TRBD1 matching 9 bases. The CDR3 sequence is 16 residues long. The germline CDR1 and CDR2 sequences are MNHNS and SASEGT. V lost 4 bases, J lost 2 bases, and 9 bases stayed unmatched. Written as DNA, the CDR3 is TGTGCCAGCAGTGTCCCCTTTCGGACAGGGGCCTACGAGCAGTACTTC. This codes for CASSVPFRTGAYEQYF.

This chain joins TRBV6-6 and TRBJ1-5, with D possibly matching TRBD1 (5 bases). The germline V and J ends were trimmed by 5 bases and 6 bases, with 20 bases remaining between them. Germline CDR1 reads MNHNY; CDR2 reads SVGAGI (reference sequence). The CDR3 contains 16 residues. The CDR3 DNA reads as TGTGCCAGCAGTCGAGGGGAGGGGTGGTCACTTCAGCCCCAGCATTTT. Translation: CASSRGEGWSLQPQHF.

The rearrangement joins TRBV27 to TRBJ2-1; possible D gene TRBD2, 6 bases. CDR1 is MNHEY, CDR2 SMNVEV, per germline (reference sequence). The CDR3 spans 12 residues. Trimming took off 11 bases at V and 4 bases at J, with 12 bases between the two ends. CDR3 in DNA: TGTGCCGCGGGACCCTCATACAATGAGCAGTTCTTC. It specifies CAAGPSYNEQFF.

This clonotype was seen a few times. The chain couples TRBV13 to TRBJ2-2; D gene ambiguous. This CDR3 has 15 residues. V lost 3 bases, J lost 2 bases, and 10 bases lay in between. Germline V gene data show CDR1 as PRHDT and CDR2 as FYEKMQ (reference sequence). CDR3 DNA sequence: TGTGCCAGCAGCTTCAAGGACCGAAACACCGGGGAGCTGTTTTTT. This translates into CASSFKDRNTGELFF. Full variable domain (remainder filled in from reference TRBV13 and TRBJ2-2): AAGVIQSPRHLIKEKRETATLKCYPIPRHDTVYWYQQGPGQDPQFLISFYEKMQSDKGSIPDRFSAQQFSDYHSELNMSSLELGDSALYFCASSFKDRNTGELFFGEGSRLTVL.

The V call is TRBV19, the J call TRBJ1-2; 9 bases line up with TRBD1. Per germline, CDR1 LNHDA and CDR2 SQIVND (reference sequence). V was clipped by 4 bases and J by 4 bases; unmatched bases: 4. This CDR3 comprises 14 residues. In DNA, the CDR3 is TGTGCCAGTAGTAAACAGGGGGCAATCTATGGCTACACCTTC. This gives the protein CASSKQGAIYGYTF.

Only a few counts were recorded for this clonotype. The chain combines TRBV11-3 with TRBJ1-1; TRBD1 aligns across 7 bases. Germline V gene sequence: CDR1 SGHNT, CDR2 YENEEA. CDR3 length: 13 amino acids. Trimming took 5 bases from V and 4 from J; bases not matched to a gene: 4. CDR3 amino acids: CASSHRGSTEAFF. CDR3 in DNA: TGTGCCAGCAGCCACAGGGGTAGCACTGAAGCTTTCTTT.

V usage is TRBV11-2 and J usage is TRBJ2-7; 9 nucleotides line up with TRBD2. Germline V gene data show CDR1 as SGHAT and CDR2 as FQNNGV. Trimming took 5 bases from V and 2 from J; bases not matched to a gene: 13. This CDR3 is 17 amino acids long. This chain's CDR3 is CASSPWDRLAATYEQYF. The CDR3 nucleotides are TGTGCCAGCAGCCCTTGGGATAGACTAGCGGCAACCTACGAGCAGTACTTC.

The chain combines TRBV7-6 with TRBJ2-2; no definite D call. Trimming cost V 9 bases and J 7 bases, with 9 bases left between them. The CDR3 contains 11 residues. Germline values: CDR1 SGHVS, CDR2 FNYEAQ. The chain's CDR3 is CARGLNGELFF. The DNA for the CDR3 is TGTGCCAGAGGGCTAAACGGGGAGCTGTTTTTT.

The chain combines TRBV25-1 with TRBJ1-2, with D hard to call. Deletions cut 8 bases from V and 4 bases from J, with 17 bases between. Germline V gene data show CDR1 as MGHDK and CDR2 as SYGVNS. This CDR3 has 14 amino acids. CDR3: CASLVERPAYGYTF. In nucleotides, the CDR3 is TGTGCCAGCCTTGTTGAACGGCCAGCCTATGGCTACACCTTC.

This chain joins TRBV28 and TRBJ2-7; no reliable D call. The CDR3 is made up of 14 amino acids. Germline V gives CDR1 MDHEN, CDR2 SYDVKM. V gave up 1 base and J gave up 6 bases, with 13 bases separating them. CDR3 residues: CASSLYLARGEQYV. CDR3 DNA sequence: TGTGCCAGCAGTTTATATTTAGCACGTGGCGAGCAGTACGTC.

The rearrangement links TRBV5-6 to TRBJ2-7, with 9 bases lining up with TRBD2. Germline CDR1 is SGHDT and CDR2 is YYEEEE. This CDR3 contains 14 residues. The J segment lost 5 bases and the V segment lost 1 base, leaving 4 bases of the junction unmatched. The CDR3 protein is CASSLPSGENEQYV. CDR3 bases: TGTGCCAGCAGCTTGCCTAGCGGGGAGAACGAGCAGTACGTC.

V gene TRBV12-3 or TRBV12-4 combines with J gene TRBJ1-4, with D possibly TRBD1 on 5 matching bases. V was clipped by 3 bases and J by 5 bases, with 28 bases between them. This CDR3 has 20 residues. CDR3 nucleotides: TGTGCCAGCAGTTTCACCTCCTGGACACCGCCGAACCTTCCGAATGAAAAACTGTTTTTT. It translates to CASSFTSWTPPNLPNEKLFF.

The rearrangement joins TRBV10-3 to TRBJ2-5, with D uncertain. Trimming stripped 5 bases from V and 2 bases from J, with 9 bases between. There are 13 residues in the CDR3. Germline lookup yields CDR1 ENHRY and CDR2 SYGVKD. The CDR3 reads CAISRDSQETQYF. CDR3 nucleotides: TGTGCCATCAGTCGCGACTCTCAAGAGACCCAGTACTTC.

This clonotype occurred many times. CDR3: CASSPPAWGTGNTIYF. The CDR3, as DNA: TGTGCCAGCAGCCCCCCAGCTTGGGGAACTGGAAACACCATATATTTT. The chain links TRBV7-2 to TRBJ1-3; D remains ambiguous. Trimming shortened V by 5 bases and J by 2 bases, and 16 bases separated the two germline ends. The germline gives CDR1 SGHTA, CDR2 FQGNSA. The CDR3 is 16 residues long.